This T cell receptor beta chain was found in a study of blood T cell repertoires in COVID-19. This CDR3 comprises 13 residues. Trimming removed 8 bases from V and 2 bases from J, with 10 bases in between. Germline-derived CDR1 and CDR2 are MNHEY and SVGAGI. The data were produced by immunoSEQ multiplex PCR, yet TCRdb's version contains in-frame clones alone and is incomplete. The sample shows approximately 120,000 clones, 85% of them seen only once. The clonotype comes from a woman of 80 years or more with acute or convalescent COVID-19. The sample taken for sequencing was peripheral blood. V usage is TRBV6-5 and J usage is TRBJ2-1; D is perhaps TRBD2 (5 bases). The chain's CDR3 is CASVEGPYNEQFF. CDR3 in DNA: TGTGCCAGCGTAGAGGGCCCCTACAATGAGCAGTTCTTC.